The 7 T cell receptor beta chains below all came from one sample that was sequenced in a study of cytomegalovirus exposure and HLA in healthy donors. The PCR employed 60 Vbeta primers together with 13 Jbeta primers. Repertoires were generated with immunoSEQ multiplex PCR, while TCRdb's copy carries only in-frame clones and drops some. The sample includes some 120,000 clones, about 73% of them seen just once. The sequencing input was PBMCs. The source of these receptors is a middle-aged woman in good health and CMV-seropositive.

The V and J genes are TRBV7-6 and TRBJ2-7; 7 bases map to TRBD1. The CDR3 has 16 residues. CDR1 SGHVS and CDR2 FNYEAQ come from the germline V gene. V lost 0 bases and J lost 4; bases outside the gene matches: 9. CDR3 coding DNA: TGTGCCAGCAGCTTAGCGCGGGCAGGGGGTGTATACGAGCAGTACTTC. It is translated as CASSLARAGGVYEQYF.

The rearrangement joins TRBV6-5 to TRBJ2-7; the D is unclear. CDR3 length: 15 residues. CDR1 and CDR2 from the germline V gene are MNHEY and SVGAGI. V was cut by 0 bases and J by 6 bases, with 15 bases left in between. The CDR3 DNA reads TGTGCCAGCAGTTACTCGTACGCTTCCCGTAGCGAGCAGTACTTC. Protein sequence: CASSYSYASRSEQYF.

This chain uses TRBV7-9 with TRBJ2-3, with D perhaps TRBD1 (5 bases). V dropped 5 bases and J dropped 3 bases, with 9 bases sitting between them. The CDR3 contains 13 residues. The germline V gene has CDR1 SEHNR and CDR2 FQNEAQ (reference sequence). CDR3 nucleotides: TGTGCCAGCAGCCTAAGACAGACAGATACGCAGTATTTT. Translation: CASSLRQTDTQYF.

This chain joins TRBV7-2 and TRBJ2-5, with 9 bases aligning to TRBD1. Germline-derived CDR1 and CDR2 are SGHTA and FQGNSA. V lost 4 bases to trimming and J lost 7 bases; unmatched junction nucleotides: 10. The CDR3 has 15 amino acids. This CDR3 is CASSSLQGALGTQYF. As DNA, the CDR3 is TGTGCCAGCAGCTCATTACAGGGGGCCCTAGGGACCCAGTACTTC.

The J gene is TRBJ1-1, the V gene TRBV6-1; 8 nucleotides match TRBD1. The CDR3 runs to 16 residues. CDR1 is MNHNS and CDR2 is SASEGT in the germline V gene. V lost 2 bases to trimming and J lost 0 bases; unmatched junction nucleotides: 5. The CDR3 reads CASSEYPTGVNTEAFF. The CDR3 DNA follows: TGTGCCAGCAGTGAATACCCGACAGGGGTGAACACTGAAGCTTTCTTT.

The V call is TRBV6-1, the J call TRBJ1-3, with D unclear. This CDR3 comprises 14 residues. Germline values: CDR1 MNHNS, CDR2 SASEGT. With 8 bases removed from V and 0 bases from J, the gap between germline ends came to 11 bases. CDR3 loop: CASPGLLSGNTIYF. The CDR3 DNA sequence: TGTGCCAGCCCGGGATTGCTCTCTGGAAACACCATATATTTT.

The CDR3 reads CASSQPSIQGASGELFF. Here the CDR3 DNA reads TGTGCCAGCAGCCAACCGTCAATACAGGGGGCGTCCGGGGAGCTGTTTTTT. The genes are TRBV14 and TRBJ2-2; 9 bases agree with TRBD1. From germline, CDR1 is SGHDN and CDR2 FVKESK. The V and J ends lost 2 bases and 6 bases, in that order; junction bases with no gene match: 10. The CDR3 extends over 17 amino acids.